This paragraph covers one TCR beta chain sequence. This clonotype came up many times. The antigen it binds to is not known. No base quality values were provided; no much bigger clone lies one nucleotide off. Sequenced using an Illumina HiSeq 2500. Quantitative 5'-RACE with molecular barcodes was the method used to prepare the TCR beta libraries. In the original analysis: A new computational method based on a probabilistic model of VDJ rearrangement was used to identify disease-linked TCR variants. Using fastp at Q25 and MiXCR, TCRdb reprocessed the public reads and kept productive beta chains. Rows merge per CDR3 protein into single entries with the most common DNA and genes. TCRdb assigned the V and J calls; the authors' analysis was not used. The sample table holds fewer than 250,000 distinct CDR3 sequences, of which about 10% were seen once. Roughly 2.5% of the sample comes from the top ten. This entry belongs to a study of CD8 T cells in ankylosing spondylitis (dated by TCRdb to 2015 to 2018). General notes on the study: T cell receptor beta repertoires were profiled in healthy donors and ankylosing spondylitis patients so that disease-linked TCR variants could be found. Peripheral blood was sampled, and synovial fluid was additionally collected from ankylosing spondylitis patients. In total, the full study cohort was made up of over a hundred healthy donors and approximately 27 ankylosing spondylitis patients. The paper as a whole reports these results and caveats: Blood from ankylosing spondylitis patients appeared to be characterized by a TCR beta motif made up of eight highly homologous amino acid variants. Some of the motif variants had been reported before in the synovial fluid and blood of reactive arthritis patients, a finding that suggests common disease-initiation mechanisms. The disease-linked clones were reported as significantly enriched in matched synovial fluid samples from ankylosing spondylitis patients. The disease-linked clones showed a CD8+ phenotype and occurred at relatively low frequencies in peripheral blood.

The sequence derives from a male donor with ankylosing spondylitis or in good health (not recorded which). Sequencing input: blood, either unsorted or a sorted T cell fraction (not recorded which).

The CDR3 protein sequence reads: CASSFSRGSRTDTQYF. The sequenced DNA: TGTGCCAGCAGTTTTAGCAGGGGGAGCCGCACAGATACGCAGTATTTT. The V gene is TRBV6-5 and the J gene is TRBJ2-3, with 7 middle bases fitting TRBD1. Ends trimmed: V by 4 bases, J by 1 base; bases unmatched to a gene: 8. From the germline V gene, CDR1 is MNHEY and CDR2 is SVGAGI. The cysteine opens and the phenylalanine closes a CDR3 of 16 amino acids. Left in the record is the CDR3 DNA by itself, 48 bases read in frame from the first base.